These 7 T cell receptor beta chains came from one sample sequenced in a study of radiation and T cells in renal cell carcinoma. The time point: baseline pretreatment blood. The treatment here: 15 Gy SBRT to primary tumor, nephrectomy 4 weeks later. Data came from immunoSEQ multiplex PCR; TCRdb stores just in-frame clones and leaves some out. The sample records under 55,000 clones, approximately 80% being singletons. The specimen was blood, collected from a patient whose treatment included radiotherapy and nephrectomy. The receptor set was obtained from a woman in her 70s with renal cell carcinoma.

This clone was detected only once. The V and J genes are TRBV6-1 and TRBJ1-5; D remains ambiguous. Germline-derived CDR1 and CDR2 are MNHNS and SASEGT. The CDR3 consists of 14 residues. The V end lost 4 bases, the J end lost 1 base, and 8 bases lay between the germline ends. The DNA for the CDR3 is TGTGCCAGCAGTGTTTTAGGGAGCAATCAGCCCCAGCATTTT. It is translated as CASSVLGSNQPQHF.

This clone appeared once. This rearrangement joins TRBV7-9 to TRBJ2-5; TRBD2 might be the D (5 bases). The germline gives CDR1 SEHNR, CDR2 FQNEAQ (reference sequence). The CDR3 loop spans 13 amino acids. V shed 4 bases and J shed 5 bases, with 11 bases lying between them. CDR3 DNA sequence: TGTGCCAGCAGCTCGACTATAGGGGAGACCCAGTACTTC. It is translated as CASSSTIGETQYF.

CDR3 region: CASGAGETQYF. CDR3 DNA sequence: TGTGCTAGTGGGGCGGGGGAGACCCAGTACTTC. The rearrangement links TRBV12-5 to TRBJ2-5, with TRBD2 as a possible D gene (6 bases). Germline CDR1 is LGHNT and CDR2 is FRNRAP. CDR3 size: 11 residues. V gave up 6 bases and J gave up 5 bases, with 7 bases separating them.

Of note for this clone: The same CDR3 can be traced to other DNA sequences in this sample. The chain links TRBV10-2 to TRBJ2-1, with D unresolved. The germline V gene has CDR1 WSHSY and CDR2 SAAADI. The CDR3 totals 14 residues. Trimming removed 3 bases at V and 1 base at J, with 7 bases between. The CDR3: CASSDPSSYNEQFF. Here the CDR3 DNA reads TGCGCCAGCAGTGACCCCAGTTCCTACAATGAGCAGTTCTTC.

The V gene is TRBV9, the J gene TRBJ1-2, with 9 bases identical to TRBD1. J lost 4 bases, V lost 4 bases, and 5 bases had no gene match. Germline CDR1 is SGDLS and CDR2 is YYNGEE. This CDR3 is built from 14 residues. The CDR3 coding sequence is TGTGCCAGCAGCCGCGAGACAGGGGGCTATGGCTACACCTTC. Translation gives CASSRETGGYGYTF.

This clone was seen once. J is TRBJ1-6 and V is TRBV5-1; the match to TRBD1 covers 9 bases. The CDR3 extends over 16 amino acids. Germline V CDR1 and CDR2: SGHRS, YFSETQ. V trimming: 4 bases; J trimming: 5 bases; junction bases outside the gene matches: 7. The CDR3 DNA reads as TGCGCCAGCAGCCCCGACGGGACAGGGAATAATTCACCCCTCCACTTT. Residues: CASSPDGTGNNSPLHF.

The genes are TRBV4-3 and TRBJ2-7; 12 bases align to TRBD2. Unmatched junction bases numbered 11, after V lost 4 bases and J lost 4 bases. In germline, CDR1 is LGHNA, CDR2 YSLEER. There are 17 residues in the CDR3. CDR3 region: CASSPSSSGRAGYEQYF. The CDR3 DNA is TGCGCCAGCAGCCCTTCCTCTAGCGGGAGGGCCGGTTACGAGCAGTACTTC.